One sample yielded the 14 T cell receptor beta chains listed below, sequenced in a study of technical replicates of blood from a handful of donors. TCRdb's copy holds only in-frame clones and misses some; the assay was immunoSEQ multiplex PCR. Of more than 75,000 clones in the sample, 80% to 90% were seen once. Input material: PBMCs. The receptors were sampled from a human donor in good health. Some clones in this sample may be carry-over from other donors' samples.

The chain links TRBV5-1 to TRBJ2-5; 8 nucleotides match TRBD2. The germline V gene has CDR1 SGHRS and CDR2 YFSETQ. The CDR3 runs to 15 residues. V gave up 0 bases and J gave up 5 bases; unmatched junction bases: 6. CDR3 in amino acids: CASSLVGGERETQYF. The CDR3 DNA reads TGCGCCAGCAGCTTGGTCGGGGGGGAGCGGGAGACCCAGTACTTC.

The chain recombines TRBV10-3 with TRBJ1-3; 8 positions agree with TRBD1. With 11 bases clipped from V and 1 base from J, the junction kept 10 bases outside the gene matches. This CDR3 comprises 15 residues. Germline CDR1 ENHRY, CDR2 SYGVKD. The CDR3 spells CAARAGQESGNTIYF. The CDR3 nucleotides read TGTGCCGCTCGGGCGGGACAGGAATCTGGAAACACCATATATTTT.

The J gene is TRBJ2-5, the V gene TRBV2; 8 positions agree with TRBD2. V was pared by 8 bases and J by 5 bases, with 13 bases of the junction left unmatched. The CDR3 is 15 residues long. Germline CDR1 and CDR2: SNHLY and FYNNEI. The CDR3 coding sequence is TGTGCCAGCGGACCAATAGCGGGAATTTGGGAGACCCAGTACTTC. It encodes CASGPIAGIWETQYF.

This chain joins TRBV6-6 and TRBJ1-4, with TRBD1 as a possible D gene (6 bases). Germline V gene lookup returns CDR1 MNHNY and CDR2 SVGAGI (reference sequence). This CDR3 comprises 14 residues. Trimming cost V 6 bases and J 5 bases, with 13 bases left between them. The CDR3 here is CASSDGGANEKLFF. In nucleotides, the CDR3 is TGTGCCAGCAGCGATGGGGGGGCCAATGAAAAACTGTTTTTT.

V is TRBV5-1 and J is TRBJ2-7, with 7 bases aligning to TRBD2. V dropped 4 bases and J dropped 0; count of bases not matched to a gene: 7. This CDR3 is 15 amino acids long. Per germline, CDR1 SGHRS and CDR2 YFSETQ. CDR3 residues: CASSQNRGSSYEQYF. In DNA, the CDR3 is TGCGCCAGCAGCCAAAACCGCGGGAGCTCCTACGAGCAGTACTTC.

The chain employs TRBV29-1 and TRBJ2-7, with D uncertain. Trimming pared 1 base from V and 4 bases from J, leaving 14 bases between. The CDR3 runs 14 residues. Germline CDR1 and CDR2: SQVTM and ANQGSEA. CDR3 nucleotides: TGCAGCGTTGAAGTGGCAGGAATCTCTTACGAGCAGTACTTC. Residues: CSVEVAGISYEQYF.

V usage is TRBV4-2 and J usage is TRBJ1-1; no reliable D call. The V end lost 0 bases, the J end lost 6 bases, and 11 bases lay between the germline ends. Germline V gene data show CDR1 as LGHNA and CDR2 as YNFKEQ. The CDR3 is 14 amino acids. The CDR3 sequence is CASSQEVGLAEAFF. The CDR3 coding sequence is TGTGCCAGCAGCCAAGAAGTCGGTTTAGCTGAAGCTTTCTTT.

This chain joins TRBV5-1 and TRBJ1-3; D is undetermined. V was cut by 0 bases and J by 7 bases, with 8 bases left in between. CDR1 is SGHRS, CDR2 YFSETQ, per germline. The CDR3 is 13 residues long. The CDR3 loop is CASSLVPGNTIYF. DNA of the CDR3: TGCGCCAGCAGCTTGGTTCCGGGGAACACCATATATTTT.

CDR3 in amino acids: CASTPGQGDYGYTF. The CDR3 DNA reads TGTGCCAGCACGCCGGGACAGGGGGACTATGGCTACACCTTC. The chain recombines TRBV7-2 with TRBJ1-2; 11 positions agree with TRBD1. With 7 bases clipped from V and 3 bases from J, the junction kept 4 bases outside the gene matches. CDR3 length equals 14 residues. The V gene's germline CDR1 is SGHTA and CDR2 FQGNSA.

The CDR3 is CASGQDHYNEQFF. Here the CDR3 DNA reads TGTGCCAGCGGACAGGACCACTACAATGAGCAGTTCTTC. This chain links TRBV6-5 with TRBJ2-1, with 7 bases that match TRBD1. Per germline, CDR1 MNHEY and CDR2 SVGAGI. J gave up 3 bases and V 8 bases, and 4 bases lay outside the gene matches. This CDR3 has 13 residues.

The rearrangement uses TRBV5-6 and TRBJ2-3, with 8 bases identical to TRBD2. The V and J ends lost 1 base and 3 bases, in that order; junction bases with no gene match: 7. This CDR3 region has 16 residues. Germline assignment: CDR1 SGHDT and CDR2 YYEEEE. The CDR3 region is CASSLSTVAGTDTQYF. The CDR3 nucleotides read TGTGCCAGCAGCTTGTCGACAGTAGCGGGGACAGATACGCAGTATTTT.

The gene calls are TRBV10-3 and TRBJ2-7; possibly TRBD2 for D (5 bases). Germline V gives CDR1 ENHRY, CDR2 SYGVKD. The length of the CDR3 is 13 residues. Trimming stripped 7 bases from V and 1 base from J, with 11 bases between. CDR3 DNA: TGTGCCATCACGGCGGGTCTTTCCTACGAGCAGTACTTC. Residues: CAITAGLSYEQYF.

The V and J genes are TRBV30 and TRBJ2-4, with TRBD2 matching 7 bases. The germline gives CDR1 GTSNPN, CDR2 SVGIG (reference sequence). V was clipped by 4 bases and J by 6 bases; unmatched bases: 6. CDR3 length: 13 amino acids. Here the CDR3 reads CAWKGGMGNIQYF. The CDR3 coding sequence is TGTGCCTGGAAGGGAGGGATGGGAAACATTCAGTACTTC.

The chain couples TRBV5-6 to TRBJ2-3, with unresolved D. The germline V and J ends were trimmed by 0 bases and 4 bases, with 15 bases remaining between them. CDR1 and CDR2 from the germline V gene are SGHDT and YYEEEE. This CDR3 has 16 amino acids. Here the CDR3 reads CASSLVPSRTADTQYF. For the CDR3, the DNA is TGTGCCAGCAGCTTGGTCCCCTCCCGCACAGCAGATACGCAGTATTTT.